Here is one TCR beta chain with its context. Produced via immunoSEQ multiplex PCR; TCRdb's table is partial and in-frame only. The repertoire holds about 140,000 clones, with about four fifths as singletons. These data come from a study of blood T cell repertoires in COVID-19. J gave up 4 bases and V 6 bases, and 11 bases lay outside the gene matches. CDR3 length: 15 residues. The germline V gene has CDR1 SGHNT and CDR2 YENEEA. The source material was peripheral blood. The sequence was obtained from a woman aged 55 to 70 with acute or convalescent COVID-19. V is TRBV11-3 and J is TRBJ2-5; 7 positions agree with TRBD1. CDR3 loop: CASRPSRGSLETQYF. CDR3 coding DNA: TGTGCCAGCAGACCTAGCAGGGGGAGTTTAGAGACCCAGTACTTC.